This T cell receptor beta chain appears in the sequencing data of a study of cytomegalovirus exposure and HLA in healthy donors (dated by TCRdb to about 2017). About the full investigation: An earlier analysis of approximately 600 of the donors reported more than 250 Gb of sequence data and roughly 100 million unique TCR beta sequences from approximately 180 million T cells. About 280 gigabases of sequencing data and 70 million to 95 million unique TCR sequences made up an early release that covered approximately 650 HLA-typed donors. Among the roughly 430 genotyped donors, around 81% belonged to the genetic ancestry cluster associated with self-reported Caucasian donors. The study was designed to test whether signatures of past pathogen exposure could be identified by cataloging public T cell receptors. The T cell repertoires of under 700 subjects were profiled by immunosequencing and related to cytomegalovirus serostatus. Along with the approximately 700-subject first cohort, a separate validation cohort of more than 90 different subjects was used. The study combined high-throughput TCR immunosequencing, statistical association of individual TCRs with disease status, and machine learning to predict cytomegalovirus infection status. A later analysis re-examined previously published TCR beta repertoires from 600 to 700 donors and added high-resolution HLA genotyping to investigate patterns of TCR occurrence. Rather than drawing on any new phenotypic data, the later analysis identified candidate immune exposures from TCR beta sequences and the way those sequences occurred across donors. To decide whether each TCR beta V gene segment behaved as functional or pseudogenic, an earlier analysis of approximately 600 of the donors relied on high-throughput TCR beta sequencing. Alongside the repertoire data, information on donor age, sex, ethnicity and CMV serostatus was compiled. A later genetic analysis took genome-wide SNP genotypes for about three fifths of the 666 donors and used that subset as a discovery cohort. Every repertoire in the discovery cohort had been generated on one and the same sequencing platform. Class I and class II HLA loci were covered by the typing at four-digit resolution. The number of typed donors differed by locus: roughly 620-630 for A, B, C, DRB1 and DQB1; approximately 530 for DQA1; 606 for DPA1; and some 450 for DPB1. Because of strong linkage in the cohort, 4 to 6 DR-DQ haplotypes were treated as single units for association and clustering. Among a few hundred genotyped donors of the cohort, an average of 235,054 unique TCR beta nucleotide sequences were sequenced per donor, around 18% of them non-productive. General study outcomes and caveats: The earlier analysis of some 540 of the donors excluded 15 to 20 rarely observed V segments, including chromosome 9 orphons, because counts were too low. At a false discovery rate of 0.05, a later analysis linked approximately 18,000 TCR beta sequences to specific HLA alleles. In vitro tests confirmed that a few of the cytomegalovirus-associated TCR beta chains recognize cytomegalovirus antigens. In a later analysis, the rate of TCR association differed among HLA loci, with DRB1 alleles having the most associated TCRs and HLA-C alleles having the fewest. According to a later analysis, parvovirus B19, influenza, CMV and Epstein-Barr virus appeared linked to several top co-occurrence clusters. For the cohort, immune exposure information was limited to CMV serostatus. A further reported finding was that TCR beta sequences accurately predicted the HLA-A and HLA-B alleles for most subjects in the first cohort. The study gave a list of some 150 TCR beta chains associated with cytomegalovirus. In an earlier analysis of under 600 of the donors, most TCR beta V segments were observed in productive rearrangements about 90% or about 30% of the time, broadly matching IMGT annotations. It was suggested by the authors that the approach could potentially be generalized to other disease states and immunological phenotypes. Because HLA typing was unavailable for some donors at each locus, only the typed subset was used in association tests. Across donors, most TCR sequences were observed very rarely, whereas some public TCRs were present in many individuals. The 87-base-pair reads could not distinguish some IMGT-functional V segments, including TRBV6-2 and TRBV6-3, so those segments were excluded. Correlated functional status among segregating V segments might be attributable to linkage disequilibrium, but an unknown experimental factor could not be ruled out. Cytomegalovirus status was reported to be diagnosed by the classifier with high specificity and sensitivity in both the original and validation cohorts. The cohort was sequenced for TCR beta chains only, and without alpha or paired-chain data the features that could be detected were limited. In a later analysis, most CMV-associated TCR beta chains were found to appear HLA-restricted, with HLA associations seemingly driven largely by CMV exposure. Presence/absence analyses assumed roughly uniform sequencing depth across donors, an assumption that may not hold. When HLA alleles, especially DR and DQ, strongly co-occurred, attributing TCR associations to individual alleles was difficult. An association between a missense DCLRE1C variant and V-gene and J-gene trimming of TCR beta chains was found in a later genetic analysis and replicated in an independent cohort. In a later analysis, HLA-associated TCR beta chains showed more clonal expansion and lower generation probabilities than non-associated chains that were equally common. A cluster of highly shared sequence variants was judged likely to be a technical artifact of the sequencing pipeline. Compared with the approximately 600-donor mean, donors in an Asian-associated ancestry cluster had fewer N-insertions in productive TCRs, according to a later genetic analysis.

Including the terminal cysteine and phenylalanine, the CDR3 comprises 15 residues. Kept here is only the CDR3 DNA, which spans 45 bases and is read in frame from base 1. Compared with germline, V lacks 6 bases and J lacks 8 bases; bases without a gene match: 14. CDR1 and CDR2 are read off the germline V gene as MNHNS and SASEGT. The library came from the immunoSEQ multiplex PCR assay. A mixture of 60 forward primers for TCR Vbeta segments and 13 reverse primers for TCR Jbeta segments was used in the multiplex PCR. A multiplex PCR assay on genomic DNA amplified the CDR3 region of rearranged TCR beta genes. The amplified TCR beta libraries were sequenced on the Illumina HiSeq System as 87-base-pair reads. The authors processed their data as follows. In a later analysis, some 80 million unique TCR beta chains were counted across the 500 to 700 repertoires, and approximately 11 million of these chains were shared by at least two donors. Raw reads were error-corrected and collapsed into unique sequences by a nearest-neighbor algorithm in which closely related sequences were merged to remove PCR and sequencing errors. Alignment of CDR3 sequences to IMGT reference sequences was used to assign V, D and J gene segments. Each retained sequence needed at least a six-nucleotide match to both a V gene segment and a J gene segment. A rearrangement counted as productive if the CDR3 had no stop codons and remained in frame with V and J, and every other rearrangement counted as non-productive. Following IMGT convention, CDR3 was defined as the stretch from the second conserved V-encoded cysteine up to the conserved J-encoded phenylalanine. In an earlier analysis of more than 550 of the donors, sequences lacking an unambiguous match to a single V gene segment were excluded. An earlier analysis of several hundred of the donors called V segments functional above 56.7% productive rearrangements and segregating when the between-donor standard deviation exceeded 5%. A statistical classification framework was developed to diagnose cytomegalovirus status using the catalog of TCR beta chain sequences. V and J gene assignment, in a later analysis, came from comparing TCR nucleotide sequences with IMGT/GENE-DB human TR gene sequences. The TCRdist pipeline was used in a later analysis to assign CDR3 sequences and most-parsimonious VDJ recombination scenarios. In a later analysis, each TCR beta chain was defined by its CDR3 amino acid sequence together with its V-gene family, and reads without a unique V-gene family were excluded. As a way to deal with suspected cross-contamination and a sequencing artifact, a later analysis dropped 450 to 600 nucleotide sequences that were highly shared and had low generation probability. In a later analysis, a clonal expansion index was calculated for each public chain from normalized within-repertoire ranks of inferred template counts. Generation probabilities in a later analysis came from a VDJ recombination model fitted to out-of-frame rearrangements, and those results were checked against IGoR. In a later analysis, TCR-TCR, TCR-HLA and TCR-CMV co-occurrence was scored with hypergeometric tests, and a repertoire-size bias correction was applied to TCR pairs. A later analysis estimated false discovery rates by permuting HLA or CMV assignments 20 times. In a later analysis, co-occurring TCRs were grouped with DBSCAN, and TCRdist sequence similarity was added when clustering was performed within HLA-allele-positive subsets. For co-occurrence clustering, repertoires with fewer than 30,000 or more than 120,000 public chains were excluded, along with roughly five repertoires with anomalous nucleotide sharing. Held by TCRdb, this immuneACCESS table contains in-frame sequences only and omits some clones. Under half of the omission traces to an unresolved V gene where checked; the cause of the rest is unknown. The V and J calls and clone size were taken over from that table, and D and trimming were inferred from the DNA. The sample yields around 94,000 clones; 60% to 80% were counted once. The top ten hold 8.5% to 10% of the sample.

A word on this clone: It has no known antigen specificity. Base qualities are not recorded, but no much larger clone differs from it by a single base.

In total, 666 healthy bone marrow donors made up the cohort. At the time of sampling, all cohort members were nominally healthy, though unrecorded immune exposures were likely present. The donor tested CMV seropositive, placing the donor among the approximately 310 seropositive members of the cohort. A peripheral blood sample was collected from each donor, and TCR beta sequencing was performed on peripheral blood mononuclear cells. Genomic DNA extraction from the blood cell samples was performed with the Qiagen DNeasy Blood Extraction Kit. The sequence came from a male donor in good health and CMV-seropositive. Sequences were obtained from PBMCs. This sequence uses TRBV6-1 and TRBJ1-2; 8 junctional bases match TRBD1. This receptor has the CDR3 CASRPADREVSGYTF. The nucleotides are TGTGCCAGCAGGCCCGCGGACAGGGAAGTATCCGGCTACACCTTC.